This T cell receptor (beta chain) was retrieved from a study of cytomegalovirus exposure and HLA in healthy donors. Whole-study findings and limits: Many donors carried some public TCRs, although rarity characterized most TCR sequences.

Notes on this clone: The antigen is undetermined.

Primers included in the PCR were 60 Vbeta and 13 Jbeta primers. The repertoire was sequenced with immunoSEQ multiplex PCR; TCRdb's copy has only in-frame clones and lacks some. This sample's clone table lists tens of thousands of clones. The sequenced sample was PBMCs. The sequence was obtained from a man aged 50 to 60 in good health and CMV-seronegative.

The CDR3 reads CASSLGSYNEQFF. The CDR3 DNA is TGTGCCAGCAGCTTAGGCAGCTACAATGAGCAGTTCTTC. The V gene is TRBV7-2, the J gene TRBJ2-1; unclear D gene. CDR1 is SGHTA, CDR2 FQGNSA, per germline. The V and J ends lost 1 base and 3 bases respectively, with 4 bases between them. This CDR3 has 13 residues.